One TCR beta chain is described in this entry. There is no known antigen for this receptor. No clone much larger than this one lies a single base away; base qualities are absent. The record originates from a study of shared clonotypes between healthy human individuals (TCRdb year 2020). Background for the entire study: Three men and a couple of women, aged 18 to 49 years, made up the cohort. Blood TCR repertoires of a handful of healthy adults were deeply sequenced to estimate repertoire size and the extent of clonotype sharing between individuals. For each donor, CD4 naive and CD4 memory were each run on three plates, CD8 naive on two plates, and CD8 memory on one plate. Libraries were prepared and TCR repertoires were sequenced by different laboratories using diverse techniques, in order to increase sequencing depth and limit assay-specific biases. Each donor's leukapheresis produced roughly between roughly 0.85 and 9.5 billion PBMCs. Paper-wide results and their limitations: Incomplete sequencing was indicated by rarefaction of sorted-subset datasets, despite the large sequencing depth. Sampling was restricted to blood, and TCR repertoires in tissue are likely to differ from TCR repertoires in blood. Naive subsets generally had larger estimated clonotype richness than memory subsets. Clonotypes shared by all four sorted-subset donors showed higher generation probabilities than non-shared clonotypes. Across a few donors, approximately 5% of naive CD4, approximately 3.5% of naive CD8, 2.3% of memory CD4, and approximately 0.4% of memory CD8 clonotypes were shared. Pairwise subsampling indicated that sequencing depth was expected to affect the degree of clonotype sharing among donors. The genetic and exposure-history diversity represented was limited by the small number of donors.

Relative to germline, V is 5 bases shorter and J is 8 bases shorter, with 18 bases between their ends. For CDR1 and CDR2, the germline V gene (reference sequence) lists SEHNR and FQNEAQ. The CDR3 spans 14 residues, from the cysteine through the phenylalanine. Only CDR3 DNA remains: 42 bases, in frame from the first base. Donors were healthy HIV-negative adults with no recently reported acute infections or vaccinations. Only Caucasian adults living in Nashville, Tennessee, USA were represented among the donors. CD4+ T cells were enriched by magnetic negative selection, after which naive cells were positively selected on CD45RA and the negative fraction was taken as the memory subset. Blood was obtained by leukapheresis, after which PBMCs were separated by Ficoll-Histopaque density gradient centrifugation and cryopreserved in liquid nitrogen vapor phase. Analytical flow cytometry was used to check the purity and quantity of each magnetically sorted T cell population. Genomic DNA was isolated from every sorted fraction and measured by UV absorbance on a Nanodrop 2000c.

TCR CDR3 regions were amplified from genomic DNA by multiplex PCR using the deep immunoSEQ assay. Genomic DNA extracted from each cell subset was distributed evenly over all wells of several immunoSEQ 96-well plates, and each plate served as one replicate. For sorted subsets, roughly 200 ng of genomic DNA, equivalent to roughly 30,000 T cell genomes, went into each replicate PCR. Purified libraries were quantified with a Qubit 3.0 fluorometer, sized on a Bioanalyzer 2100, and re-quantified with the KAPA Library Quantification kit. Every immunoSEQ 96-well plate was sequenced on a dedicated single-read 150-cycle Illumina NextSeq 550 flow cell. Concerning the study's data processing: The immunoSEQ output contained only junctional sequences without quality scores, so filtering could not match that applied to full-length reads. Sequences were annotated with PyIR, a Python wrapper for IgBLAST v1.9, using IMGT germline references to assign V/J genes and CDR3. Reads were filtered out if the reads had weak V/J assignments (E-value above 1e-6), no CDR3, stop codons, out-of-frame junctions, or ambiguous translated residues. V3J clonotypes were defined as sequences sharing the same inferred V gene, J gene, and CDR3 amino acid sequence. To compute the percentage overlap between repertoires, the number of shared unique clonotypes was divided by the size of the smaller repertoire. RTK rarefaction, the Chao1 estimator, and Recon v2.1 estimates of unobserved clonotypes were used to assess repertoire richness. For all TCRbeta clonotypes obtained by the gDNA method from several donors, generation probabilities were computed with OLGA. TCRdb mirrors the immuneACCESS table, restricted to in-frame sequences. Some clones are absent from its copies; in checked studies, under half trace to an unresolved V gene, and the reason for the others is unknown. That table is the source of V, J and clone size, and D and trimming were worked out from the DNA. Counted in this sample were about 2.4 million clones; over 85% of them appeared once. The leading ten clones occupy 0.11% to 0.15% of the sample.

The sequenced material came from naive CD4+ T cells sorted from blood. The sample's cell subset or site, from its label and the paper: CD45RA+ positively selected. The receptor's source is a man aged 18 to 29 in good health. The receptor chain draws on TRBV7-9 and TRBJ1-1, with no confidently assigned D gene. The DNA sequence is given as TGTGCCAGCAGCCCCGGAAGTGGGTCCACCGAAGCTTTCTTT. Translated, it reads CASSPGSGSTEAFF.